This TCR beta chain was recorded in a study of patients and donors after allogeneic stem cell transplantation. TCRdb fed the RT-PCR reads into MiXCR, producing one record per CDR3 protein. This sample has about 960,000 distinct CDR3 sequences, with about 20% found just once. V gave up 0 bases and J gave up 0 bases, with 11 bases separating them. The CDR3 consists of 16 residues. The germline CDR1 and CDR2 sequences are SGHRS and YFSETQ. The gene calls are TRBV5-1 and TRBJ2-3; the D gene is possibly TRBD1 (6 bases). This TCR was sampled from a human donor who was either an allogeneic HSCT recipient or a stem cell or donor lymphocyte infusion donor (not recorded which). It is not recorded whose cells these are; they may come from a transplant donor. Sequenced input: blood, either unsorted or a sorted T cell fraction (not recorded which). CDR3 bases: TGCGCCAGCAGCTTGGTGGACAGAACTAGCACAGATACGCAGTATTTT. It encodes CASSLVDRTSTDTQYF. Looking up the rest from reference TRBV5-1 and TRBJ2-3 gives the full variable domain: KAGVTQTPRYLIKTRGQQVTLSCSPISGHRSVSWYQQTPGQGLQFLFEYFSETQRNKGNFPGRFSGRQFSNSRSEMNVSTLELGDSALYLCASSLVDRTSTDTQYFGPGTRLTVL.